Below are 21 T cell receptor beta chains sequenced from a single sample in a study of T cell repertoires in cytomegalovirus infection. TCRdb fed the reads into MiXCR, producing one record per CDR3 protein. The table has 500,000 or so distinct CDR3 sequences, approximately 17% seen once. Material: CD8+ T cells from PBMCs. The receptors originated from a human donor in good health (CMV status not recorded). Some clones in this sample may be carry-over from other donors' samples.

This clonotype was seen many times. The CDR3 protein is CASGLPGTFSNYGYTF. The CDR3 DNA follows: TGTGCTAGTGGTTTGCCCGGGACCTTTTCTAACTATGGCTACACCTTC. The rearrangement links TRBV12-5 to TRBJ1-2; D perhaps matches TRBD1 (5 bases). Trimming took off 2 bases at V and 0 bases at J, with 13 bases between the two ends. The CDR3 is made up of 16 amino acids. Germline values: CDR1 LGHNT, CDR2 FRNRAP.

V usage is TRBV4-2 and J usage is TRBJ1-4; a possible D gene is TRBD1 (6 bases). V lost 1 base to trimming and J lost 7 bases, with 13 bases between them. The CDR3 runs 15 residues. Germline V CDR1 and CDR2: LGHNA, YNFKEQ. This CDR3 is CASSQVTGWSEKLFF. In DNA, the CDR3 is TGTGCCAGCAGCCAAGTTACAGGGTGGAGTGAAAAACTGTTTTTT.

The chain is built from TRBV19 and TRBJ1-1, with D perhaps matching TRBD1 (5 bases). Trimming left V 3 bases short and J 8 bases short, with 13 bases between. CDR1 and CDR2 from the germline V gene are LNHDA and SQIVND (reference sequence). This CDR3 has 13 amino acids. The chain's CDR3 is CASSITKRDEAFF. CDR3 nucleotide sequence: TGTGCCAGTAGTATTACTAAGAGGGACGAAGCTTTCTTT. Together with reference TRBV19 and TRBJ1-1, the CDR3 gives the full variable domain: DGGITQSPKYLFRKEGQNVTLSCEQNLNHDAMYWYRQDPGQGLRLIYYSQIVNDFQKGDIAEGYSVSREKKESFPLTVTSAQKNPTAFYLCASSITKRDEAFFGQGTRLTVV.

The genes are TRBV19 and TRBJ2-1; 11 bases align to TRBD2. The V gene's germline CDR1 is LNHDA and CDR2 SQIVND (reference sequence). J gave up 4 bases and V 7 bases, and 9 bases lay outside the gene matches. This CDR3 spans 16 amino acids. The CDR3 region is CASNRDRLAGYNEQFF. The CDR3 region has the DNA TGTGCCAGTAACAGAGATCGACTAGCGGGATACAATGAGCAGTTCTTC.

At least ten counts were recorded for this clonotype. This rearrangement joins TRBV27 to TRBJ2-7, with D possibly matching TRBD1 (6 bases). V shed 0 bases and J shed 6 bases, with 15 bases lying between them. The CDR3 extends over 15 amino acids. Germline lookup yields CDR1 MNHEY and CDR2 SMNVEV (reference sequence). CDR3 in DNA: TGTGCCAGCAGTTTATCGGGCAACAGGGTCATCGAGCAGTACTTC. Protein product: CASSLSGNRVIEQYF.

This clonotype was detected ten times or more. The chain is built from TRBV12-3 or TRBV12-4 and TRBJ1-2; TRBD1 matches at 8 bases. V lost 7 bases to trimming and J lost 4 bases; unmatched junction nucleotides: 2. The CDR3 is 12 amino acids. CDR3 sequence reads: CASTGTGYGYTF. DNA for the CDR3: TGTGCCAGCACCGGGACAGGCTATGGCTACACCTTC.

The chain is built from TRBV24-1 and TRBJ2-1, with a tentative D call TRBD1 (6 bases). CDR1 KGHDR and CDR2 SFDVKD come from the germline V gene. The length of the CDR3 is 14 residues. The V end was cut by 4 bases, the J end by 7 bases, with 13 bases between. CDR3 amino acids: CATSDPTGGNEQFF. As DNA, the CDR3 is TGTGCCACCAGTGACCCGACAGGCGGGAATGAGCAGTTCTTC.

This clonotype was observed many times. The chain joins TRBV12-3 or TRBV12-4 to TRBJ2-1; no reliable D call. There are 12 residues in the CDR3. Trimming took 5 bases from V and 5 from J, leaving 7 bases between them. Here the CDR3 DNA reads TGTGCCAGCAGTCGCTCGCACAATGAGCAGTTCTTC. Translation: CASSRSHNEQFF.

The table lists this clonotype with many counts. The gene calls are TRBV4-1 and TRBJ2-1; TRBD2 might be the D (5 bases). V was shortened by 1 base and J by 7 bases, with 14 bases between the two germline ends. The CDR3 runs to 15 residues. Germline CDR1 MGHRA, CDR2 YSYEKL. CDR3 coding DNA: TGCGCCAGCAGCCAAGGGACGGGGTCGAGGAATGAGCAGTTCTTC. It codes for CASSQGTGSRNEQFF.

The genes are TRBV5-5 and TRBJ2-6; D perhaps matches TRBD1 (5 bases). V lost 2 bases, J lost 0 bases, and 18 bases lay in between. This CDR3 spans 19 amino acids. The germline gives CDR1 SGHKS, CDR2 YYEKEE (reference sequence). The CDR3 sequence is CASSFAGFEDYSGANVLTF. The CDR3 DNA reads TGTGCCAGCAGCTTCGCAGGGTTTGAGGATTACTCTGGGGCCAACGTCCTGACTTTC.

This clonotype has at least ten counts. The gene calls are TRBV6-1 and TRBJ2-5; possibly TRBD1 for D (5 bases). The CDR3 is made up of 14 amino acids. V lost 7 bases and J 3 bases, leaving 15 bases between the germline ends. Germline CDR1 reads MNHNS; CDR2 reads SASEGT. The CDR3 protein is CASNPRGIEETQYF. The CDR3 region has the DNA TGTGCCAGCAACCCTAGGGGAATCGAAGAGACCCAGTACTTC.

V is TRBV19 and J is TRBJ1-1; D possibly corresponds to TRBD1 (5 bases). Trimming shortened V by 4 bases and J by 6 bases, and 18 bases separated the two germline ends. The CDR3 covers 15 residues. The V gene's germline CDR1 is LNHDA and CDR2 SQIVND (reference sequence). CDR3 protein: CASSTRSGETPEAFF. In DNA, the CDR3 is TGTGCCAGTAGTACCAGGTCGGGGGAAACCCCTGAAGCTTTCTTT.

The chain links TRBV5-6 to TRBJ1-5, with 9 bases fitting TRBD1. The ends lost 1 base at V and 3 bases at J; junction bases unmatched: 2. This CDR3 is 15 amino acids long. Germline V gene sequence: CDR1 SGHDT, CDR2 YYEEEE. CDR3 residues: CASSLTGGINQPQHF. The CDR3 DNA reads as TGTGCCAGCAGCTTGACAGGGGGCATCAATCAGCCCCAGCATTTT.

The chain couples TRBV5-6 to TRBJ2-7; D possibly corresponds to TRBD2 (6 bases). Trimming removed 0 bases at V and 4 bases at J, with 11 bases between. Germline V gives CDR1 SGHDT, CDR2 YYEEEE. This CDR3 contains 14 residues. The CDR3 DNA reads as TGTGCCAGCAGCTTGGAAACTAGCCTTTACGAGCAGTACTTC. It is translated as CASSLETSLYEQYF.

This clonotype came up a few times. The J gene is TRBJ1-5, the V gene TRBV5-8; D gene uncertain. The CDR3 length is 12 residues. The V end lost 4 bases, the J end lost 9 bases, and 11 bases lay between the germline ends. Per germline, CDR1 SGHTS and CDR2 YDEGEE. This CDR3 reads CASSPGPGPQHF. Written as DNA, the CDR3 is TGTGCCAGCAGCCCCGGACCCGGGCCCCAGCATTTT.

This clonotype was seen repeatedly, ten times or more. The chain combines TRBV2 with TRBJ1-2; 7 nucleotides match TRBD1. The CDR3 sequence is 15 residues long. Germline loops: CDR1 SNHLY, CDR2 FYNNEI. The V and J ends lost 6 bases and 0 bases, in that order; junction bases with no gene match: 7. The CDR3, as DNA: TGTGCCAGCAGAGCCCAGACAGGGCCTAACTATGGCTACACCTTC. Translated, it gives CASRAQTGPNYGYTF.

For the CDR3, the DNA is TGTGCCATCAGTGAGTCGGGAGACGGCCTCTCTGGAAACACCATATATTTT. Its translation is CAISESGDGLSGNTIYF. The rearrangement joins TRBV10-3 to TRBJ1-3; D remains unclear. Germline CDR1 and CDR2: ENHRY and SYGVKD. The CDR3 covers 17 residues. Trimming took off 0 bases at V and 0 bases at J, with 12 bases between the two ends.

As for this clonotype: Compared with germline, one end of the junction differs, possibly owing to a read error. V is TRBV7-8 and J is TRBJ2-5, with TRBD1 as a possible D gene (6 bases). Germline V gives CDR1 SGHVS, CDR2 FQNEAQ. This CDR3 comprises 16 residues. CDR3 sequence (DNA): TGTGCAAGCAGCTCCCCCAAGGGGGTGAGCCAAGAGACCCAGTACTTC. Protein product: CASSSPKGVSQETQYF.

The rearrangement joins TRBV13 to TRBJ1-2; perhaps TRBD1 as D (6 bases). The CDR3 loop spans 16 amino acids. Germline V CDR1 and CDR2: PRHDT, FYEKMQ (reference sequence). V was clipped by 5 bases and J by 0 bases, with 16 bases between them. DNA of the CDR3: TGTGCCAGCAGCGCCCGACAGGAATTAGCTAACTATGGCTACACCTTC. It specifies CASSARQELANYGYTF.

V and J are TRBV4-2 and TRBJ1-2; D uncertain. With 0 bases removed from V and 2 bases from J, the gap between germline ends came to 13 bases. The CDR3 sequence is 16 residues long. Per the germline V gene, CDR1 is LGHNA and CDR2 is YNFKEQ. CDR3 sequence reads: CASSQDRAGANYGYTF. The CDR3 nucleotides read TGTGCCAGCAGCCAAGATCGGGCAGGCGCCAACTATGGCTACACCTTC.

At least ten counts were recorded for this clonotype. The chain couples TRBV6-1 to TRBJ2-7; 9 bases are a match to TRBD1. The CDR3 spans 14 residues. Trimming cost V 7 bases and J 3 bases; bases outside gene matches: 7. CDR1 is MNHNS, CDR2 SASEGT, per germline. CDR3 bases: TGTGCCAGCACCCCGGACAGGGGATACTACGAGCAGTACTTC. It codes for CASTPDRGYYEQYF.